These 16 T cell receptor beta chains were all obtained from the same sample, sequenced in a study of blood T cell repertoires in COVID-19. Sequencing used immunoSEQ multiplex PCR; TCRdb keeps in-frame clones, though not all of them. This sample yields 330,000 or so clones, of which approximately 89% are seen a single time; 3.9% belongs to the top ten. The sequencing sample was made of peripheral blood. Receptors originate from a woman aged 60-70 years with COVID-19, enrolled during active disease.

The chain carries TRBV5-6 and TRBJ1-2, with TRBD1 as a possible D gene (5 bases). Trimming stripped 0 bases from V and 4 bases from J, with 7 bases between. This CDR3 has 13 residues. CDR1 is SGHDT, CDR2 YYEEEE, per germline. The chain's CDR3 is CASSLGGGYGYTF. The CDR3 coding sequence is TGTGCCAGCAGCTTGGGGGGCGGCTATGGCTACACCTTC.

This sequence joins TRBV19 and TRBJ1-1, with 10 nucleotides matching TRBD1. V trimming: 5 bases; J trimming: 6 bases; junction bases outside the gene matches: 9. The CDR3 extends over 15 amino acids. Germline V CDR1 and CDR2: LNHDA, SQIVND (reference sequence). CDR3 sequence (DNA): TGTGCCAGTAGTCCTCTCACGACAGGGGGCCCTGAAGCTTTCTTT. This encodes CASSPLTTGGPEAFF.

V is TRBV4-2 and J is TRBJ1-2; 7 nucleotides match TRBD1. Trimming cost V 4 bases and J 1 base; bases outside gene matches: 9. Looked up from germline, CDR1 is LGHNA and CDR2 is YNFKEQ. The CDR3 loop spans 16 amino acids. CDR3: CASSPRVAGGNYGYTF. In DNA form, the CDR3 reads TGTGCCAGCAGCCCTCGTGTGGCAGGGGGTAACTATGGCTACACCTTC.

There are a few counts of this clone. The chain uses TRBV5-1 and TRBJ1-2, with TRBD1 matching over 8 bases. The CDR3 contains 12 residues. In germline, CDR1 is SGHRS, CDR2 YFSETQ. The V gene end was trimmed by 4 bases and the J gene end by 7 bases; junction bases not matched to a gene: 3. CDR3 in DNA: TGCGCCAGCAGCCCCGGACAGGGTGGCTACACCTTC. This gives the protein CASSPGQGGYTF.

The rearrangement joins TRBV10-3 to TRBJ2-7; 9 bases are shared with TRBD1. V shed 5 bases and J 6 bases; nucleotides not matched to a gene: 11. This CDR3 has 15 amino acids. Per germline, CDR1 ENHRY and CDR2 SYGVKD. The DNA of the CDR3 is TGTGCCATCAGTACCTACTCACAGGGGGCAGGCGAGCAGTACTTC. Its translation: CAISTYSQGAGEQYF.

The chain uses TRBV6-5 and TRBJ1-2; 7 bases line up with TRBD1. The CDR3 extends over 15 amino acids. Unmatched junction bases numbered 10, after V lost 5 bases and J lost 4 bases. The germline CDR1 and CDR2 sequences are MNHEY and SVGAGI. Written as DNA, the CDR3 is TGTGCCAGCAGTACCCGACAGGGTGAAGGCTATGGCTACACCTTC. Translation: CASSTRQGEGYGYTF.

This clone was observed a few times. The chain combines TRBV19 with TRBJ2-2; 9 positions agree with TRBD2. V was pared by 4 bases and J by 2 bases, with 8 bases of the junction left unmatched. The V gene's germline CDR1 is LNHDA and CDR2 SQIVND (reference sequence). CDR3 length: 17 residues. This CDR3 is CASSKVSGGDNTGELFF. The CDR3 nucleotides read TGTGCCAGTAGTAAAGTTAGCGGGGGAGACAACACCGGGGAGCTGTTTTTT. The complete variable domain, with remaining parts taken from reference TRBV19 and TRBJ2-2, reads DGGITQSPKYLFRKEGQNVTLSCEQNLNHDAMYWYRQDPGQGLRLIYYSQIVNDFQKGDIAEGYSVSREKKESFPLTVTSAQKNPTAFYLCASSKVSGGDNTGELFFGEGSRLTVL.

The table lists this clone with a few counts. The chain couples TRBV7-9 to TRBJ1-3, with D unclear. The CDR3 spans 13 residues. CDR1 and CDR2 from the germline V gene are SEHNR and FQNEAQ (reference sequence). Trimming pared 10 bases from V and 4 bases from J, leaving 14 bases between. CDR3 residues: CATPGDDGNTIYF. The CDR3 nucleotides read TGTGCCACCCCCGGGGATGACGGAAACACCATATATTTT.

On this clone: Other DNA sequences from this sample encode an identical CDR3 as well. J is TRBJ2-7 and V is TRBV18; no definite D call. Trimming cost V 3 bases and J 0 bases, with 3 bases left between them. From germline, CDR1 is KGHSH and CDR2 LQKENI. The CDR3 runs 12 residues. The CDR3 loop reads CASSPSSYEQYF. CDR3 in DNA: TGTGCCAGCTCACCGAGCTCCTACGAGCAGTACTTC. Drawing the rest from reference TRBV18 and TRBJ2-7, the complete variable domain is NAGVMQNPRHLVRRRGQEARLRCSPMKGHSHVYWYRQLPEEGLKFMVYLQKENIIDESGMPKERFSAEFPKEGPSILRIQQVVRGDSAAYFCASSPSSYEQYFGPGTRLTVT.

The chain links TRBV10-3 to TRBJ2-7; D perhaps matches TRBD2 (5 bases). Trimming pared 3 bases from V and 6 bases from J, leaving 9 bases between. The germline gives CDR1 ENHRY, CDR2 SYGVKD. CDR3 length equals 12 residues. CDR3 amino acids: CAISESRVEQYF. DNA of the CDR3: TGTGCCATCAGTGAATCGAGGGTCGAGCAGTACTTC.

The chain combines TRBV7-2 with TRBJ1-5; 9 nucleotides line up with TRBD1. The V gene end was trimmed by 0 bases and the J gene end by 7 bases; junction bases not matched to a gene: 4. The germline V gene has CDR1 SGHTA and CDR2 FQGNSA. The CDR3 totals 15 residues. The CDR3: CASSLATGGRQPQHF. In DNA form, the CDR3 reads TGTGCCAGCAGCTTAGCGACAGGGGGTAGACAGCCCCAGCATTTT.

This clone was seen ten or more times. The V gene is TRBV2, the J gene TRBJ1-1; perhaps TRBD1 as D (5 bases). V lost 5 bases and J lost 3, with 10 bases in between. CDR1 SNHLY and CDR2 FYNNEI come from the germline V gene. The CDR3 consists of 13 residues. The CDR3 DNA is TGTGCCAGCAGTTGGGGCTGGGACACTGAAGCTTTCTTT. Its protein is CASSWGWDTEAFF.

The sample holds a few counts of this clone. This chain uses TRBV2 with TRBJ1-1, with unresolved D. V was trimmed by 8 bases and J by 1 base, leaving 11 bases between them. This CDR3 is 13 amino acids long. Germline CDR1 reads SNHLY; CDR2 reads FYNNEI. The CDR3 bases are TGTGCCAGCCGATGGGGAGGGAACACTGAAGCTTTCTTT. This gives the protein CASRWGGNTEAFF.

The gene calls are TRBV25-1 and TRBJ2-1; TRBD1 matches 9 bases. The CDR3 spans 15 residues. V shed 3 bases, J shed 5 bases, and the junction held 5 bases outside the gene matches. Germline loops: CDR1 MGHDK, CDR2 SYGVNS. The CDR3 region is CASSDRTGVHNEQFF. CDR3 bases: TGTGCCAGCAGTGACCGGACAGGGGTTCACAATGAGCAGTTCTTC.

The gene calls are TRBV10-3 and TRBJ1-1; D gene unclear. Germline V gene data show CDR1 as ENHRY and CDR2 as SYGVKD. V lost 4 bases to trimming and J lost 4 bases, with 7 bases between them. There are 12 residues in the CDR3. The CDR3 nucleotides read TGTGCCATCAGTGTGCGGGGCACTGAAGCTTTCTTT. It encodes CAISVRGTEAFF.

V gene TRBV28 combines with J gene TRBJ2-5; TRBD1 aligns across 10 bases. This CDR3 contains 15 residues. Germline CDR1 reads MDHEN; CDR2 reads SYDVKM. CDR3 in DNA: TGTGCGACCAGGGGACCGGGACAGGGGAGAGAGACCCAGTACTTC. Translated: CATRGPGQGRETQYF. The full variable domain, in which reference TRBV28 and TRBJ2-5 provide the parts outside the CDR3, is DVKVTQSSRYLVKRTGEKVFLECVQDMDHENMFWYRQDPGLGLRLIYFSYDVKMKEKGDIPEGYSVSREKKERFSLILESASTNQTSMYLCATRGPGQGRETQYFGPGTRLLVL.